This T cell receptor (beta chain) was found in a study of control samples from healthy donors and cancer patients. Sequencing used immunoSEQ multiplex PCR; TCRdb keeps in-frame clones, though not all of them. The data hold roughly 130,000 clones, with approximately 94% observed a single time. Trimming pared 1 base from V and 2 bases from J, leaving 13 bases between. Germline V gene lookup returns CDR1 SGHVS and CDR2 FNYEAQ. This CDR3 has 16 amino acids. The J gene is TRBJ2-3, the V gene TRBV7-6; no clear D gene. The sequenced sample consisted of PBMCs. The origin of this receptor is a middle-aged man with head and neck cancer. The CDR3 region has the DNA TGTGCCAGCAGCTTAGGTTATGGAGTAGTCACAGATACGCAGTATTTT. Protein: CASSLGYGVVTDTQYF.